These T cell receptor beta chains were read from a single sample in a study of cytomegalovirus exposure and HLA in healthy donors. Profiled with immunoSEQ multiplex PCR; TCRdb holds only in-frame clones, not every one. The profile shows about 120,000 clones, 77% of them singletons. The sequenced material came from PBMCs. The receptor set was obtained from a man in his forties in good health and CMV-seropositive. Both conserved end residues are part of each CDR3. A D gene is named only where the DNA matches it firmly. Clone size is not always given. Where it is, it says once, few, many or a class for expanded clones.

D	V	J	size	DNA	CDR3
TRBD1	TRBV7-9	TRBJ2-7	once	TGTGCCAGCAGCTCCCGGACAGGGGGCCGATACGAGCAGTACTTC	CASSSRTGGRYEQYF
-	TRBV5-6	TRBJ2-4	-	TGTGCCAGCAGCTCCCTAAGCGCTTTAGGCTCTTCCAAAAACATTCAGTACTTC	CASSSLSALGSSKNIQYF
TRBD1	TRBV19	TRBJ1-5	-	TGTGCCAGTAGTGAGGAGGGGGCCTATCAGCCCCAGCATTTT	CASSEEGAYQPQHF
-	TRBV4-1	TRBJ1-3	-	TGCGCCAGCAGCCTCAGACTTGTTAGCTCTGGAAACACCATATATTTT	CASSLRLVSSGNTIYF
TRBD1	TRBV9	TRBJ1-3	-	TGTGCCAGCAGCGCCGGGACAGTGTCTGGAAACACCATATATTTT	CASSAGTVSGNTIYF
-	TRBV4-1	TRBJ2-1	-	TGCGCCAGCAGCCAGACCTCTAGTCCCCATGAGCAGTTCTTC	CASSQTSSPHEQFF
TRBD1	TRBV2	TRBJ2-1	-	TGTGCCAGCAGCCGCGCCGGGACAGTTAATGAGCAGTTCTTC	CASSRAGTVNEQFF
TRBD1	TRBV4-1	TRBJ1-3	-	TGCGCCAGCAGCCAAAGGACAGGGGCCAACTCTGGAAACACCATATATTTT	CASSQRTGANSGNTIYF
TRBD1	TRBV18	TRBJ1-1	once	TGTGCCAGCTCACCTGGACAGGCGGTGAACACTGAAGCTTTCTTT	CASSPGQAVNTEAFF
TRBD1	TRBV11-2	TRBJ1-5	-	TGTGCCAGCAGCTTAAGTGGTAACAGGGGGAATCAGCCCCAGCATTTT	CASSLSGNRGNQPQHF
-	TRBV28	TRBJ1-3	-	TGTGCCAGCAGTCCACAGGGCCCTGGAAACACCATATATTTT	CASSPQGPGNTIYF
TRBD1	TRBV9	TRBJ2-1	few	TGTGCCAGCAGCGTAGAGGGACAGCATCTCAATGAGCAGTTCTTC	CASSVEGQHLNEQFF
-	TRBV14	TRBJ1-2	-	TGTGCCAGCAGCCAAGTACAGACATCCTATGGCTACACCTTC	CASSQVQTSYGYTF
TRBD2	TRBV7-2	TRBJ2-5	-	TGTGCCAGCAGCCCCGCCGAGGGGAGGGAAGAGACCCAGTACTTC	CASSPAEGREETQYF
-	TRBV5-4	TRBJ1-4	-	TGTGCCAGCAGCCGAACCAGGGGCGGTAATGAAAAACTGTTTTTT	CASSRTRGGNEKLFF
TRBD2	TRBV6-6	TRBJ2-7	-	TGTGCCAGCAGTCCAACTAGCGGGGGGGCGGGTGAGCAGTACTTC	CASSPTSGGAGEQYF
TRBD1	TRBV4-3	TRBJ2-4	-	TGCGCCAGCAGCCAGGGACAGCAAAACATTCAGTACTTC	CASSQGQQNIQYF
-	TRBV6-1	TRBJ2-3	-	TGTGCCAGCAGCCCCTCGATGGGGACTCGATATTTT	CASSPSMGTRYF
-	TRBV5-1	TRBJ1-3	-	TGCGCCAGCAGGGACAGTTCTGGAAACACCATATATTTT	CASRDSSGNTIYF
-	TRBV19	TRBJ2-3	-	TGTGCCAGTAGCGAGGGACTGATGTCTGGTACGCAGTATTTT	CASSEGLMSGTQYF
TRBD1	TRBV5-5	TRBJ1-5	-	TGTGCCAGCAGCTGGGGACAGGTTGCCCTGAATAGCAATCAGCCCCAGCATTTT	CASSWGQVALNSNQPQHF
-	TRBV29-1	TRBJ2-3	-	TGCAGCGTCCCGGGGTTTTCAGGCGCAGATACGCAGTATTTT	CSVPGFSGADTQYF
-	TRBV10-3	TRBJ2-2	few	TGTGCCATCAGTGAGTCAGTGGTCCAGGCCGGGGAGCTGTTTTTT	CAISESVVQAGELFF
TRBD1	TRBV7-6	TRBJ1-2	once	TGTGCCAGCAGCCCACGGGACAGCGACTATGGCTACACCTTC	CASSPRDSDYGYTF
-	TRBV5-1	TRBJ2-7	-	TGCGCCAGCAGCTTGGGAGCCGGACAAGCCGGATTGAAGCAGTACTTC	CASSLGAGQAGLKQYF
-	TRBV10-3	TRBJ1-4	-	TGTGCCAGCGGAGTCGGGACTACTAATGAAAAACTGTTTTTT	CASGVGTTNEKLFF
TRBD1	TRBV14	TRBJ2-7	-	TGTGCCAGCAGCCATAGGACAGGGGGCCTTATCTCCTACGAGCAGTACTTC	CASSHRTGGLISYEQYF
-	TRBV19	TRBJ1-5	-	TGTGCCAGTGCGCGGGGGGAGTTCTATCAGCCCCAGCATTTT	CASARGEFYQPQHF